This is a list of T cell receptor beta chains from one sample in a study of beta chain features in type 1 diabetes. Clones were read by immunoSEQ multiplex PCR, and TCRdb kept only the in-frame ones, dropping some. The sample has a few hundred thousand clones; around 9.6% are singletons. The sequenced material came from central memory CD4+ T cells from blood. Receptor source: a young man with type 1 diabetes. Both conserved end residues are part of each CDR3. D genes are given only for firm matches. Clone size is stated in some rows and not others, as once, few, many or a class when expanded.

d_gene	j_gene	abundance	v_gene	CDR3aa	CDR3nt
-	TRBJ1-2	many	TRBV5-1	CASSLVVGSGGYTF	TGCGCCAGCAGCCTCGTTGTGGGGTCTGGTGGCTACACCTTC
-	TRBJ2-1	-	TRBV5-1	CASSLVGQTNNEQFF	TGCGCCAGCAGCTTGGTTGGACAGACCAACAATGAGCAGTTCTTC
-	TRBJ1-4	-	TRBV28	CASSLSQLEKLFF	TGTGCCAGCAGTTTATCGCAGCTCGAAAAACTGTTTTTT
-	TRBJ2-3	few	TRBV9	CASSVAQVSTDTQYF	TGTGCCAGCAGCGTAGCGCAGGTTAGCACAGATACGCAGTATTTT
-	TRBJ1-2	-	TRBV27	CASSLGGWGYGYTF	TGTGCCAGCAGTTTAGGGGGATGGGGCTATGGCTACACCTTC
TRBD2	TRBJ2-5	-	TRBV4-1	CASSQGTSGSGGQETQYF	TGCGCCAGCAGCCAAGGGACTAGCGGGAGCGGGGGGCAAGAGACCCAGTACTTC
TRBD1	TRBJ1-1	few	TRBV5-4	CASSHPGTGNTEAFF	TGTGCCAGCAGCCACCCCGGGACAGGGAACACTGAAGCTTTCTTT
-	TRBJ1-2	few	TRBV6-5	CASSEAGDGYTF	TGTGCCAGCAGTGAAGCTGGGGATGGCTACACCTTC
-	TRBJ2-1	few	TRBV7-2	CASSFRQGLTYNEQFF	TGTGCCAGCAGCTTCAGACAGGGACTCACCTACAATGAGCAGTTCTTC
-	TRBJ2-1	-	TRBV7-2	CASSLLAGTYNEQFF	TGTGCCAGCAGCCTGCTGGCGGGTACTTACAATGAGCAGTTCTTC
-	TRBJ1-4	once	TRBV6-1	CASSLLLATNEKLFF	TGTGCCAGCAGTCTCTTACTGGCAACTAATGAAAAACTGTTTTTT
-	TRBJ1-1	-	TRBV27	CASSPGTLVAEAFF	TGTGCCAGCAGTCCTGGGACCTTGGTGGCTGAAGCTTTCTTT
-	TRBJ1-1	-	TRBV7-2	CASSLVSEVTFF	TGTGCCAGCAGCTTAGTTTCCGAGGTGACTTTCTTT
-	TRBJ1-2	-	TRBV7-2	CASSLATVHYGYTF	TGTGCCAGCAGCTTAGCGACTGTGCACTATGGCTACACCTTC
-	TRBJ2-3	few	TRBV28	CASSSPAVGTDTQYF	TGTGCCAGCAGTTCCCCGGCGGTGGGGACAGATACGCAGTATTTT
-	TRBJ2-1	few	TRBV11-2	CASSLSTKGINEQFF	TGTGCCAGCAGCTTATCGACTAAGGGAATAAATGAGCAGTTCTTC
TRBD1	TRBJ2-3	few	TRBV19	CASSDTGVGTDTQYF	TGTGCCAGTAGTGACACAGGGGTTGGCACAGATACGCAGTATTTT
-	TRBJ2-1	-	TRBV7-9	CASSLPGPKEQFF	TGTGCCAGCAGCTTACCAGGGCCAAAGGAGCAGTTCTTC
TRBD1	TRBJ1-2	many	TRBV19	CASSQGALMDGYTF	TGTGCCAGTAGTCAGGGGGCATTAATGGATGGCTACACCTTC
TRBD1	TRBJ2-7	few	TRBV5-1	CASSHAGTAGEQYF	TGCGCCAGCAGTCACGCCGGGACAGCTGGGGAGCAGTACTTC
TRBD2	TRBJ2-3	few	TRBV7-2	CASSFSSGNADTQYF	TGTGCCAGCAGCTTTTCTAGCGGGAACGCAGATACGCAGTATTTT
-	TRBJ1-1	-	TRBV7-9	CASSLQGINTEAFF	TGTGCCAGCAGCTTACAGGGGATAAACACTGAAGCTTTCTTT
-	TRBJ2-5	-	TRBV6-6	CASSLRRVQETQYF	TGTGCCAGCAGTTTGCGGCGGGTCCAAGAGACCCAGTACTTC
-	TRBJ2-3	once	TRBV6-6	CASRGDAEADTQYF	TGTGCCAGCAGAGGGGACGCAGAAGCAGATACGCAGTATTTT
-	TRBJ2-1	-	TRBV6-5	CASRRDSHEQFF	TGTGCCAGCAGAAGGGATAGCCATGAGCAGTTCTTC
-	TRBJ1-5	-	TRBV7-2	CASAARANQPQHF	TGTGCCAGCGCAGCCAGGGCGAATCAGCCCCAGCATTTT
-	TRBJ2-7	-	TRBV6-6	CASSYSKGLNEQYF	TGTGCCAGCAGTTACTCAAAAGGACTAAACGAGCAGTACTTC
TRBD1	TRBJ2-7	-	TRBV5-4	CASSLTPTGLYEQYF	TGTGCCAGCAGCCTGACTCCGACAGGGCTCTACGAGCAGTACTTC
TRBD2	TRBJ2-5	-	TRBV9	CASSVVAGGETQYF	TGTGCCAGCAGCGTAGTAGCGGGGGGGGAGACCCAGTACTTC
-	TRBJ2-1	few	TRBV11-3	CASSLRRAEQFF	TGTGCCAGCAGCTTGAGACGGGCTGAGCAGTTCTTC
-	TRBJ2-5	-	TRBV2	CASMIETQYF	TGTGCCAGCATGATAGAGACCCAGTACTTC
-	TRBJ2-4	many	TRBV5-6	CASSLDQGYAKNIQYF	TGTGCCAGCAGCTTGGATCAGGGGTACGCCAAAAACATTCAGTACTTC
TRBD2	TRBJ2-1	few	TRBV19	CASSTPGGARRNEQFF	TGTGCCAGTAGTACCCCGGGAGGGGCGCGGAGGAATGAGCAGTTCTTC
-	TRBJ1-3	-	TRBV28	CASSLVGESSGNTIYF	TGTGCCAGCAGTTTAGTAGGGGAAAGCTCTGGAAACACCATATATTTT
-	TRBJ1-2	few	TRBV7-8	CASSQEGYGYTF	TGTGCCAGCAGCCAAGAGGGCTATGGCTACACCTTC
-	TRBJ1-1	-	TRBV29-1	CSVEGPRPF	TGCAGCGTTGAAGGGCCGCGCCCCTTT
-	TRBJ2-7	-	TRBV30	CAWREESNGYEQYF	TGTGCCTGGAGAGAAGAAAGTAACGGTTACGAGCAGTACTTC
-	TRBJ1-1	-	TRBV30	CAWSRRWQEDTEAFF	TGTGCCTGGAGTCGCCGATGGCAGGAGGATACTGAAGCTTTCTTT
-	TRBJ2-7	few	TRBV4-2	CASSQGSELAYEQYF	TGTGCCAGCAGCCAGGGTAGCGAGCTCGCCTACGAGCAGTACTTC
-	TRBJ2-3	-	TRBV5-5	CASSLDGFTDTQYF	TGTGCCAGCAGCTTGGATGGGTTCACAGATACGCAGTATTTT
-	TRBJ1-1	few	TRBV11-3	CASSYSARGSEAFF	TGTGCCAGCAGCTATTCCGCTCGGGGGTCCGAAGCTTTCTTT
TRBD1	TRBJ1-1	-	TRBV2	CASSLQGANTEAFF	TGTGCCAGCAGCTTACAGGGGGCAAACACTGAAGCTTTCTTT
-	TRBJ1-3	-	TRBV6-5	CASSYSKSYSGNTIYF	TGTGCCAGCAGTTACTCGAAAAGTTACTCTGGAAACACCATATATTTT
TRBD1	TRBJ2-1	many	TRBV11-3	CASSLEQGGTGTYNEQFF	TGTGCCAGCAGCTTAGAACAAGGTGGGACAGGGACTTACAATGAGCAGTTCTTC
TRBD1	TRBJ1-5	-	TRBV7-9	CASSSSGTGVQSNQPQHF	TGTGCCAGCAGCTCGTCCGGGACAGGGGTCCAAAGCAATCAGCCCCAGCATTTT
TRBD2	TRBJ2-3	many	TRBV13	CASSPGLAGGTDTQYF	TGTGCCAGCAGCCCGGGACTAGCGGGAGGCACAGATACGCAGTATTTT
-	TRBJ1-5	few	TRBV5-4	CASSQEGNRGNQPQHF	TGTGCCAGCAGCCAAGAGGGGAACAGGGGCAATCAGCCCCAGCATTTT
-	TRBJ1-1	many	TRBV7-9	CASSSSGSSAEAFF	TGTGCCAGCAGCTCGAGCGGGAGTTCGGCTGAAGCTTTCTTT
-	TRBJ1-5	few	TRBV4-1	CASSLQGNQPQHF	TGCGCCAGCAGCCTCCAGGGCAATCAGCCCCAGCATTTT
-	TRBJ2-5	-	TRBV7-2	CASSLSYQETQYF	TGTGCCAGCAGCCTCTCGTACCAAGAGACCCAGTACTTC
TRBD2	TRBJ2-5	few	TRBV28	CASSSSGRAQETQYF	TGTGCCAGCAGTTCTAGCGGGAGGGCCCAAGAGACCCAGTACTTC
-	TRBJ1-2	-	TRBV11-3	CASSSRRSGYTF	TGTGCCAGCAGCTCCCGCCGGTCAGGCTACACCTTC
-	TRBJ2-3	few	TRBV20-1	CSAYRGDTQYF	TGCAGTGCCTACCGGGGGGATACGCAGTATTTT
-	TRBJ1-2	few	TRBV5-4	CASSLAGGNYGYTF	TGCGCCAGCAGCTTGGCCGGCGGAAACTATGGCTACACCTTC
-	TRBJ2-2	few	TRBV7-2	CASSPRTYGELFF	TGTGCCAGCAGCCCCCGGACTTACGGGGAGCTGTTTTTT
-	TRBJ2-7	-	TRBV6-1	CASREGAGPYEQYF	TGTGCCAGCAGAGAAGGGGCGGGGCCCTACGAGCAGTACTTC
TRBD2	TRBJ2-7	-	TRBV23-1	CASSGTIPPREQYF	TGCGCCAGCAGTGGGACTATACCACCTCGCGAGCAGTACTTC
-	TRBJ2-1	many	TRBV19	CASSIQDEQFF	TGTGCCAGTAGTATCCAGGATGAGCAGTTCTTC
-	TRBJ1-5	-	TRBV18	CASSSGQAGQPQHF	TGTGCCAGCTCATCCGGGCAGGCCGGCCAGCCCCAGCATTTT
-	TRBJ1-2	few	TRBV7-9	CASSLGGVPYGYTF	TGTGCCAGCAGCTTAGGTGGGGTGCCGTATGGCTACACCTTC